This T cell receptor beta chain was profiled in a study of cytomegalovirus exposure and HLA in healthy donors (dated by TCRdb to about 2017). Regarding the study in general: An earlier analysis of approximately 600 of the donors reported 250 to 350 Gb of sequence data and roughly 100 million unique TCR beta sequences from about 200 million T cells. An early release covering roughly 580 HLA-typed donors comprised about 300 gigabases of sequencing data and roughly 86 million unique TCR sequences. The genetic ancestry cluster associated with self-reported Caucasian donors included over 65% of the 398 genotyped donors. The aim of the study was to test whether cataloging public T cell receptors could identify signatures of past pathogen exposure. The study profiled the T cell repertoires of hundreds of subjects by immunosequencing and related them to cytomegalovirus serostatus. Along with the roughly 710-subject first cohort, a separate validation cohort of more than 90 different subjects was used. High-throughput TCR immunosequencing, statistical association of individual TCRs with disease status, and machine learning were combined to predict cytomegalovirus infection status. In a later analysis, previously published TCR beta repertoires from fewer than 750 donors were re-analyzed and high-resolution HLA genotyping was added so that TCR occurrence patterns could be studied. In the later analysis, no new phenotypic data were used to find candidate immune exposures; instead, reliance was placed on TCR beta sequences and their occurrence across donors. An earlier analysis of 587 of the donors used high-throughput TCR beta sequencing to judge whether each TCR beta V gene segment behaved as functional or pseudogenic. Donor age, sex, ethnicity and CMV serostatus were compiled together with the repertoire data. A later genetic analysis took genome-wide SNP genotypes for 398 of the 666 donors and used that subset as a discovery cohort. All discovery cohort repertoires had been generated using a single sequencing platform. Both class I and class II loci were covered by HLA typing, at four-digit resolution. Typing coverage varied by locus: roughly 620-640 donors for A, B, C, DRB1 and DQB1; roughly 500 for DQA1; about 570 for DPA1; 450 to 480 for DPB1. Roughly five DR-DQ haplotypes were treated as single units for association and clustering because of strong linkage in the cohort. Among 350 to 400 genotyped donors of the cohort, an average of around 240,000 unique TCR beta nucleotide sequences were sequenced per donor, about a sixth of them non-productive. The study at large found these results: Correlated functional status among segregating V segments might be attributable to linkage disequilibrium, but an unknown experimental factor could not be ruled out. A total of fewer than 200 TCR beta chains were listed by the study as associated with cytomegalovirus. The 87-base-pair reads could not distinguish some IMGT-functional V segments, including TRBV6-2 and TRBV6-3, so those segments were excluded. In a later genetic analysis, a missense DCLRE1C variant was associated with V-gene and J-gene trimming of TCR beta chains, and the association was replicated in an independent cohort. According to a later genetic analysis, donors in an Asian-associated ancestry cluster had fewer N-insertions in productive TCRs than the roughly 660-donor mean. The earlier analysis of approximately 560 of the donors excluded some 16 rarely observed V segments, including chromosome 9 orphons, because counts were too low. In a later analysis, HLA-associated TCR beta chains were found to be more clonally expanded and to have lower generation probabilities than equally common non-associated chains. A group of highly shared sequence variants was considered likely to be a technical artifact of the sequencing pipeline. The cohort was sequenced for TCR beta chains only, and without alpha or paired-chain data the features that could be detected were limited. It was suggested by the authors that the approach could potentially be generalized to other disease states and immunological phenotypes. In vitro tests confirmed that a few of the cytomegalovirus-associated TCR beta chains recognize cytomegalovirus antigens. Most TCR sequences were seen in very few donors, while some public TCRs were found in many individuals. Most CMV-associated TCR beta chains appeared to be HLA-restricted in a later analysis, and the HLA associations seemed to be driven largely by CMV exposure. A further reported finding was that TCR beta sequences accurately predicted the HLA-A and HLA-B alleles for most subjects in the first cohort. The classifier was reported to diagnose cytomegalovirus status with high specificity and sensitivity in both the original cohort and the validation cohort. Because HLA typing was missing for some donors at each locus, association tests included only the typed subset. For the cohort, immune exposure information was limited to CMV serostatus. Roughly uniform sequencing depth across donors was assumed in presence/absence analyses, although this assumption may not hold. In a later analysis, TCR association rates were found to vary across HLA loci, with the most associated TCRs seen for DRB1 alleles and the fewest for HLA-C alleles. When HLA alleles, especially DR and DQ, strongly co-occurred, TCR associations were difficult to assign to individual alleles. Specific HLA alleles were associated with over 15,000 TCR beta sequences at a false discovery rate of 0.05 in a later analysis. Several of the top co-occurrence clusters appeared to be linked to parvovirus B19, influenza, CMV and Epstein-Barr virus, according to a later analysis. In an earlier analysis of over 550 of the donors, most TCR beta V segments were observed in productive rearrangements about 87% or about 30% of the time, broadly matching IMGT annotations.

The CDR3 sequence holds 18 residues, the cysteine and phenylalanine included. The retained sequence is limited to the CDR3, 54 bases, with the frame set at the first base. The junction shows trimming of 3 bases on V and 2 bases on J, and the gene matches do not reach 13 bases of it. In the germline V gene, CDR1 corresponds to MRHNA and CDR2 to SNTAGT. The cohort consisted of more than 650 healthy bone marrow donors. All cohort members were sampled while nominally healthy, although unrecorded immune exposures were likely present. The donor was CMV seropositive and was included in the group of 250 to 350 seropositive cohort members. Every donor gave a peripheral blood sample, and the peripheral blood mononuclear cells from that sample were used for TCR beta sequencing. Genomic DNA extraction from the blood cell samples was performed with the Qiagen DNeasy Blood Extraction Kit. The protocol used for the library was the immunoSEQ multiplex PCR assay. A mixture of 60 forward primers for TCR Vbeta segments and 13 reverse primers for TCR Jbeta segments was used in the multiplex PCR. Amplification of the CDR3 region of rearranged TCR beta genes was performed with a multiplex PCR assay on genomic DNA. Amplified TCR beta libraries were sequenced as 87-base-pair reads on the Illumina HiSeq System. On the authors' methods: In a later analysis, about 80 million unique TCR beta chains were counted across the approximately 670 repertoires, and about 10 million of these chains were shared by at least two donors. Raw reads were error-corrected and collapsed into unique sequences by a nearest-neighbor algorithm in which closely related sequences were merged to remove PCR and sequencing errors. CDR3 sequences were aligned to IMGT reference sequences to assign V, D and J gene segments. For a sequence to be retained, a match of at least six nucleotides to both a V gene segment and a J gene segment was required. A rearrangement counted as productive if the CDR3 had no stop codons and remained in frame with V and J, and every other rearrangement counted as non-productive. CDR3 was defined according to IMGT convention as the region running from the second conserved V-encoded cysteine to the conserved J-encoded phenylalanine. The earlier analysis of about 500 of the donors excluded sequences that lacked an unambiguous match to a single V gene segment. An earlier analysis of 587 of the donors called V segments functional above 56.7% productive rearrangements and segregating when the between-donor standard deviation exceeded 5%. A statistical classification framework was developed to diagnose cytomegalovirus status using the catalog of TCR beta chain sequences. A later analysis assigned V and J genes by comparing TCR nucleotide sequences with IMGT/GENE-DB human TR gene sequences. A later analysis assigned CDR3 sequences and most-parsimonious VDJ recombination scenarios with the TCRdist pipeline. A later analysis defined each TCR beta chain by its CDR3 amino acid sequence plus V-gene family, and excluded reads lacking a unique V-gene family. A later analysis removed 592 highly shared, low-generation-probability nucleotide sequences to deal with suspected cross-contamination and a sequencing artifact. In a later analysis, a clonal expansion index was calculated for each public chain from normalized within-repertoire ranks of inferred template counts. In a later analysis, generation probabilities were computed using a VDJ recombination model fitted to out-of-frame rearrangements, and the results were checked against IGoR. In a later analysis, hypergeometric tests were used to score TCR-TCR, TCR-HLA and TCR-CMV co-occurrence, with a repertoire-size bias correction applied to TCR pairs. False discovery rates were estimated in a later analysis by permuting HLA or CMV assignments 20 times. In a later analysis, co-occurring TCRs were grouped with DBSCAN, and TCRdist sequence similarity was added when clustering was performed within HLA-allele-positive subsets. Repertoires with fewer than 30,000 or more than 120,000 public chains were left out of co-occurrence clustering, as were four to six repertoires with anomalous nucleotide sharing. Drawn from immuneACCESS, this table holds only the in-frame rearrangements with V and J called that TCRdb kept. Clones are partly lost; checked studies trace under half to an unresolved V gene and leave the rest unexplained. V, J and clone size reflect that table, while D and trimming were determined from the DNA. This sample has 120,000 or so clones in its table, and more than 80% of those were observed once. The leading ten clones occupy about 8.9% of the sample.

In the case of this clone: The antigen this receptor binds is unknown. No quality values exist for individual bases; no much larger clone is one base distant.

This sequence was found in a man aged 25 to 45 in good health and CMV-seropositive. The sample was PBMCs. This chain joins TRBV6-4 to TRBJ2-1, with 7 central nucleotides matching TRBD1. The sequenced DNA: TGTGCCAGCAGTGATTCTAACCTTGGACAGGTAACCTACAATGAGCAGTTCTTC. Its amino acids are CASSDSNLGQVTYNEQFF.